These 27 T cell receptor beta chains came from one sample sequenced in a study of cytomegalovirus exposure and HLA in healthy donors. Primers included in the PCR were 60 Vbeta and 13 Jbeta primers. Method: immunoSEQ multiplex PCR; TCRdb's copy keeps in-frame clones and lacks some. In all, the sample yields approximately 120,000 clones. The sample was PBMCs. The origin of the receptors is a man aged 35 to 55 in good health and CMV-seronegative.

CDR3 residues: CSGRDRRTPTEAFF. CDR3 coding DNA: TGCAGCGGACGGGACAGACGAACTCCCACTGAAGCTTTCTTT. This chain links TRBV29-1 with TRBJ1-1; 7 positions agree with TRBD1. In germline, CDR1 is SQVTM, CDR2 ANQGSEA. The CDR3 extends over 14 amino acids. Trimming took 7 bases from V and 4 from J; bases not matched to a gene: 12.

This chain joins TRBV7-2 and TRBJ2-2; 9 nucleotides line up with TRBD2. Trimming removed 3 bases from V and 8 bases from J; junction bases left unmatched: 7. The CDR3 sequence is 15 residues long. Per the germline V gene, CDR1 is SGHTA and CDR2 is FQGNSA. CDR3 protein: CASSFWALAGGELFF. The CDR3 DNA is TGTGCCAGCAGCTTCTGGGCGCTAGCGGGAGGGGAGCTGTTTTTT. Complete variable domain (other parts from reference TRBV7-2 and TRBJ2-2): GAGVSQSPSNKVTEKGKDVELRCDPISGHTALYWYRQSLGQGLEFLIYFQGNSAPDKSGLPSDRFSAERTGGSVSTLTIQRTQQEDSAVYLCASSFWALAGGELFFGEGSRLTVL.

The CDR3 DNA is TGTGCCAGCAGCTTAGAGCACCCAACGAACACCGGGGAGCTGTTTTTT. Its protein is CASSLEHPTNTGELFF. This chain connects TRBV7-9 to TRBJ2-2, with D hard to call. Trimming stripped 1 base from V and 0 bases from J, with 9 bases between. Germline V gene sequence: CDR1 SEHNR, CDR2 FQNEAQ (reference sequence). The length of the CDR3 is 16 residues. Filled out from reference TRBV7-9 and TRBJ2-2, the complete variable domain reads DTGVSQNPRHKITKRGQNVTFRCDPISEHNRLYWYRQTLGQGPEFLTYFQNEAQLEKSRLLSDRFSAERPKGSFSTLEIQRTEQGDSAMYLCASSLEHPTNTGELFFGEGSRLTVL.

The chain is built from TRBV5-6 and TRBJ2-5, with 8 positions matching TRBD2. The CDR3 is made up of 16 amino acids. Trimming at V came to 4 bases and at J to 5 bases, leaving 13 bases not matched to a gene. Germline V gene sequence: CDR1 SGHDT, CDR2 YYEEEE. The CDR3 sequence is CASSRSGSRLGETQYF. The CDR3 nucleotides are TGTGCCAGCAGCAGAAGCGGGAGTCGGTTAGGGGAGACCCAGTACTTC.

The gene calls are TRBV6-6 and TRBJ1-5; D might be TRBD1 (6 bases). The germline CDR1 and CDR2 sequences are MNHNY and SVGAGI (reference sequence). The V end was cut by 6 bases, the J end by 3 bases, with 18 bases between. The CDR3 length is 16 residues. DNA for the CDR3: TGTGCCAGCAGCCAGGGGTTGGGGGATTACAATCAGCCCCAGCATTTT. This gives the protein CASSQGLGDYNQPQHF.

This sequence joins TRBV30 and TRBJ2-7; TRBD1 matches at 10 bases. This CDR3 is built from 15 residues. Unmatched junction bases numbered 9, after V lost 5 bases and J lost 2 bases. Germline V lookup: CDR1 GTSNPN, CDR2 SVGIG (reference sequence). CDR3 amino acids: CAWGQGGSGPYEQYF. DNA of the CDR3: TGTGCCTGGGGACAGGGGGGCTCTGGACCCTACGAGCAGTACTTC.

The V gene is TRBV10-2, the J gene TRBJ2-7; 11 bases are a match to TRBD1. The CDR3 length is 13 residues. J gave up 6 bases and V 4 bases, and 2 bases lay outside the gene matches. From germline, CDR1 is WSHSY and CDR2 SAAADI. Written as DNA, the CDR3 is TGCGCCAGCAGTGTAGGGACAGGGGGCGAGCAGTACTTC. It specifies CASSVGTGGEQYF.

The V gene is TRBV6-5, the J gene TRBJ2-1; 9 nucleotides line up with TRBD2. This CDR3 comprises 14 residues. V lost 7 bases, J lost 5 bases, and 6 bases stayed unmatched. Germline lookup yields CDR1 MNHEY and CDR2 SVGAGI. The CDR3 DNA sequence: TGTGCCAGCACCTCTAGCGGGGACAACAATGAGCAGTTCTTC. Protein product: CASTSSGDNNEQFF.

The chain joins TRBV19 to TRBJ2-5; D call uncertain. V was pared by 9 bases and J by 2 bases, with 13 bases between. The CDR3 covers 13 residues. Looked up from germline, CDR1 is LNHDA and CDR2 is SQIVND (reference sequence). The CDR3 DNA reads as TGTGCCAGGTTCAAAGGAGATCAAGAGACCCAGTACTTC. This translates into CARFKGDQETQYF.

The chain employs TRBV6-6 and TRBJ1-4, with a weak D call TRBD1 (6 bases). V lost 6 bases and J lost 8, with 13 bases in between. Germline V CDR1 and CDR2: MNHNY, SVGAGI (reference sequence). The CDR3 has 13 residues. The CDR3 protein is CASSQYRDEKLFF. In DNA form, the CDR3 reads TGTGCCAGCAGCCAATACAGGGACGAAAAACTGTTTTTT.

The CDR3 region is CASAPGGGIEAFF. CDR3 DNA: TGTGCCAGCGCGCCGGGGGGGGGCATTGAAGCTTTCTTT. V and J are TRBV18 and TRBJ1-1; D is perhaps TRBD1 (6 bases). The CDR3 consists of 13 residues. Trimming removed 8 bases from V and 7 bases from J, with 17 bases in between. Per the germline V gene, CDR1 is KGHSH and CDR2 is LQKENI.

J is TRBJ1-4 and V is TRBV7-2; 7 nucleotides agree with TRBD1. The CDR3 has 15 amino acids. The V gene's germline CDR1 is SGHTA and CDR2 FQGNSA. Losses at the gene ends were 5 bases for V and 3 bases for J; bases not matched to a gene: 6. CDR3 sequence: CASSRGGLANEKLFF. CDR3 bases: TGTGCCAGCAGCCGAGGGGGCCTGGCTAATGAAAAACTGTTTTTT.

The rearrangement uses TRBV19 and TRBJ2-2; 7 bases line up with TRBD1. CDR1 is LNHDA and CDR2 is SQIVND in the germline V gene (reference sequence). This CDR3 region has 16 residues. The J segment lost 0 bases and the V segment lost 2 bases, leaving 3 bases of the junction unmatched. CDR3 nucleotides: TGTGCCAGTAGTATACGAACAGGGGCGAACACCGGGGAGCTGTTTTTT. Translated: CASSIRTGANTGELFF.

V and J are TRBV6-1 and TRBJ2-3, with a tentative D call TRBD2 (6 bases). Germline loops: CDR1 MNHNS, CDR2 SASEGT. Between the trimmed V and J ends, which lost 4 bases and 6 bases, there was a span of 14 bases. There are 14 residues in the CDR3. CDR3 protein: CASSGFGSGDTQYF. Here the CDR3 DNA reads TGTGCCAGCAGTGGGTTCGGGAGTGGTGATACGCAGTATTTT.

CDR3 loop: CASSLGPGTSGRHEQYF. CDR3 nucleotides: TGTGCCAGCAGCTTAGGCCCAGGGACTAGCGGGCGACACGAGCAGTACTTC. The chain is built from TRBV13 and TRBJ2-7; 12 bases line up with TRBD2. Germline V lookup: CDR1 PRHDT, CDR2 FYEKMQ (reference sequence). Trimming removed 0 bases from V and 5 bases from J; junction bases left unmatched: 8. The CDR3 sequence is 17 residues long.

This sequence joins TRBV5-6 and TRBJ2-7; 7 bases match TRBD1. This CDR3 spans 14 amino acids. The junction had 5 bases not matched to a gene; V was cut back by 4 bases and J by 1 base. Germline CDR1 is SGHDT and CDR2 is YYEEEE. This CDR3 is CASSRTGFSYEQYF. CDR3 bases: TGTGCCAGCAGCCGGACAGGCTTTTCCTACGAGCAGTACTTC.

As DNA, the CDR3 is TGTGCCAGCAGCTTAGCGACAGTATCCTACACTGAAGCTTTCTTT. The encoded protein is CASSLATVSYTEAFF. J is TRBJ1-1 and V is TRBV11-3; tentative D call: TRBD1 (5 bases). The V gene's germline CDR1 is SGHNT and CDR2 YENEEA. This CDR3 is 15 amino acids long. V lost 1 base and J lost 3, with 12 bases in between.

J is TRBJ2-5 and V is TRBV29-1; 9 nucleotides align to TRBD2. V shed 7 bases, J shed 1 base, and the junction held 4 bases outside the gene matches. Germline values: CDR1 SQVTM, CDR2 ANQGSEA. CDR3 length: 13 residues. In DNA form, the CDR3 reads TGCAGCGCAAAGACTAGCGGCCAAGAGACCCAGTACTTC. This encodes CSAKTSGQETQYF. The variable domain in full, with the rest retrieved from reference TRBV29-1 and TRBJ2-5, is SAVISQKPSRDICQRGTSLTIQCQVDSQVTMMFWYRQQPGQSLTLIATANQGSEATYESGFVIDKFPISRPNLTFSTLTVSNMSPEDSSIYLCSAKTSGQETQYFGPGTRLLVL.

The chain couples TRBV28 to TRBJ1-2; D ambiguous. V lost 8 bases and J 6 bases, leaving 10 bases between the germline ends. CDR1 and CDR2 (germline): MDHEN, SYDVKM. The CDR3 has 11 residues. This CDR3 reads CASRNSNGYTF. The CDR3 DNA is TGTGCCAGCCGGAACAGTAATGGCTACACCTTC.

This chain joins TRBV5-6 and TRBJ2-1, with no clear D. CDR1 and CDR2 from the germline V gene are SGHDT and YYEEEE. V was shortened by 0 bases and J by 5 bases, with 6 bases between the two germline ends. This CDR3 is 13 amino acids long. CDR3 bases: TGTGCCAGCAGCTTGGCAGCGAACAATGAGCAGTTCTTC. Protein sequence: CASSLAANNEQFF.

This chain joins TRBV4-2 and TRBJ2-1; unclear D gene. The V gene's germline CDR1 is LGHNA and CDR2 YNFKEQ. The CDR3 spans 15 residues. Deletions cut 2 bases from V and 0 bases from J, with 8 bases between. This chain's CDR3 is CASSQTRSSYNEQFF. DNA for the CDR3: TGTGCCAGCAGCCAAACCCGGAGCTCCTACAATGAGCAGTTCTTC.

V and J are TRBV6-4 and TRBJ2-2; 11 nucleotides align to TRBD1. CDR1 is MRHNA and CDR2 is SNTAGT in the germline V gene. With V trimmed by 6 bases and J by 6 bases, 0 bases remained unmatched. CDR3 size: 13 residues. In DNA, the CDR3 is TGTGCCAGCAGGGGACAGGGGGCCGGGGAGCTGTTTTTT. It yields the protein CASRGQGAGELFF.

The chain is built from TRBV29-1 and TRBJ2-5, with 8 positions matching TRBD1. The CDR3 length is 18 residues. The V and J ends lost 2 bases and 2 bases, in that order; junction bases with no gene match: 16. In germline, CDR1 is SQVTM, CDR2 ANQGSEA. The CDR3 protein is CSVELRRGQHFTQETQYF. Here the CDR3 DNA reads TGCAGCGTTGAATTGCGCAGGGGGCAACACTTCACTCAAGAGACCCAGTACTTC.

CDR3 sequence: CSVDSTGPYEQYF. The CDR3, as DNA: TGCAGCGTCGACTCGACAGGGCCCTACGAGCAGTACTTC. This chain uses TRBV29-1 with TRBJ2-7; TRBD1 agrees at 7 bases. This CDR3 has 13 residues. V lost 6 bases and J lost 2; bases outside the gene matches: 7. The germline CDR1 and CDR2 sequences are SQVTM and ANQGSEA.

The chain carries TRBV10-3 and TRBJ2-1; TRBD2 matches 8 bases. CDR1 ENHRY and CDR2 SYGVKD come from the germline V gene. V lost 4 bases and J lost 6; bases outside the gene matches: 5. The CDR3 covers 14 residues. CDR3 sequence: CAISGLAGPNEQFF. For the CDR3, the DNA is TGTGCCATCAGTGGTCTAGCGGGCCCCAATGAGCAGTTCTTC.

This rearrangement joins TRBV5-6 to TRBJ2-5; 13 bases line up with TRBD2. V was pared by 2 bases and J by 7 bases, with 2 bases of the junction left unmatched. The CDR3 length is 14 residues. Per the germline V gene, CDR1 is SGHDT and CDR2 is YYEEEE. In nucleotides, the CDR3 is TGTGCCAGCAGCTTAACTAGCGGGAGGGGGACCCAGTACTTC. It yields the protein CASSLTSGRGTQYF. The variable domain in full, completed from reference TRBV5-6 and TRBJ2-5, reads DAGVTQSPTHLIKTRGQQVTLRCSPKSGHDTVSWYQQALGQGPQFIFQYYEEEERQRGNFPDRFSGHQFPNYSSELNVNALLLGDSALYLCASSLTSGRGTQYFGPGTRLLVL.

J is TRBJ2-1 and V is TRBV5-4; 10 bases are a match to TRBD2. The trim removed 5 bases at V and 3 bases at J, leaving 5 bases unmatched. CDR1 is SGHNT and CDR2 is YYREEE in the germline V gene (reference sequence). The CDR3 has 15 amino acids. This chain's CDR3 is CASSPTSGNYNEQFF. The CDR3 DNA follows: TGTGCCAGCAGTCCTACTAGCGGGAACTACAATGAGCAGTTCTTC.